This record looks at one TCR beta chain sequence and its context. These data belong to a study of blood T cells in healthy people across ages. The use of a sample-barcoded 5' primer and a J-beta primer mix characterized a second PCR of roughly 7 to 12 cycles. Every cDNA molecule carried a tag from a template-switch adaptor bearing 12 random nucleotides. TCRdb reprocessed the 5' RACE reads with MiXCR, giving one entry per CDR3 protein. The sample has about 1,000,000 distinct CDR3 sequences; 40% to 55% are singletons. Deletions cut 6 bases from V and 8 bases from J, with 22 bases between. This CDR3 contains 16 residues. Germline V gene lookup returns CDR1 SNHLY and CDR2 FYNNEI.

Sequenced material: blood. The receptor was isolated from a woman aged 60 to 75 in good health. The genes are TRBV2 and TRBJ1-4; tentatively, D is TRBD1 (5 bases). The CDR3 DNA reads TGTGCCAGCAGCGAGCTACTGCCGGGACCCTCGGAAAAACTGTTTTTT. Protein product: CASSELLPGPSEKLFF.